The 20 T cell receptor beta chains given below trace back to one sample, sequenced in a study of identical twins. TCRdb reprocessed the 5' RACE reads with MiXCR, giving one entry per CDR3 protein. The sample records 1,800,000 or so distinct CDR3 sequences, under 35% being singletons. Material for sequencing was cord blood. Receptor source: a newborn girl in good health.

This clonotype was seen at least ten times. The chain carries TRBV11-2 and TRBJ2-1; TRBD2 matches 8 bases. Germline trimming cut 5 bases from V and 5 bases from J; bases unmatched to any gene: 8. The CDR3 contains 15 residues. CDR1 and CDR2 (germline): SGHAT, FQNNGV. The CDR3, as DNA: TGTGCCAGCAGCCTCGGACTAGCTCCTAACAATGAGCAGTTCTTC. Encoded protein: CASSLGLAPNNEQFF.

The chain is built from TRBV7-2 and TRBJ2-7, with unresolved D. This CDR3 is built from 15 residues. CDR1 and CDR2 (germline): SGHTA, FQGNSA. The ends were cut back, 1 base at V and 7 bases at J, with 17 bases in the middle. Here the CDR3 DNA reads TGTGCCAGCAGCTTAGGTAGCCGCCCCTACAATGAGCAGTACTTC. Its translation: CASSLGSRPYNEQYF.

V and J are TRBV28 and TRBJ2-1; 10 bases are a match to TRBD2. This CDR3 region has 16 residues. Germline assignment: CDR1 MDHEN and CDR2 SYDVKM. The V and J ends lost 5 bases and 5 bases, in that order; junction bases with no gene match: 9. CDR3 sequence (DNA): TGTGCCAGCAGTCGCACTAGCGGGACCGGAAACAATGAGCAGTTCTTC. Its translation: CASSRTSGTGNNEQFF.

V is TRBV2 and J is TRBJ1-4; D is ambiguous. CDR1 is SNHLY, CDR2 FYNNEI, per germline. CDR3 size: 12 residues. With 7 bases removed from V and 7 bases from J, the gap between germline ends came to 10 bases. CDR3 DNA sequence: TGTGCCAGCATTGGGCAAAGTGAAAAACTGTTTTTT. Translating gives CASIGQSEKLFF.

A remark on this clonotype: A single base separates this from a much larger clone, so it may be a read error. CDR3 sequence (DNA): TGTGCCGTCAGTGAATTATTTGGCTACACCTTC. Translated: CAVSELFGYTF. The rearrangement links TRBV10-3 to TRBJ1-2; no firm D call. Per germline, CDR1 ENHRY and CDR2 SYGVKD. The CDR3 spans 11 residues.

V gene TRBV29-1 combines with J gene TRBJ2-2; the match to TRBD1 covers 9 bases. The V gene end was trimmed by 1 base and the J gene end by 5 bases; junction bases not matched to a gene: 8. CDR3 length: 16 residues. Germline loops: CDR1 SQVTM, CDR2 ANQGSEA. The CDR3 DNA is TGCAGCGTTGAAGCCCGGGACAGGGTACCTACCGGGGAGCTGTTTTTT. Translated: CSVEARDRVPTGELFF.

Concerning this clonotype itself: Compared with germline, one end of the junction differs, possibly owing to a read error. The chain couples TRBV20-1 to TRBJ1-5, with 7 bases lining up with TRBD1. The CDR3 length is 17 residues. The germline gives CDR1 DFQATT, CDR2 SNEGSKA (reference sequence). The CDR3 sequence: CSAREARQGYSNQPQHF. DNA for the CDR3: TGCAGTGCTAGAGAGGCCCGACAGGGCTATAGCAACCAGCCCCAGCATTTT.

Only one count was recorded for this clonotype. CDR3 protein: CASSPSRDDQPQHF. DNA of the CDR3: TGTGCCAGCAGCCCCTCCCGGGACGATCAGCCCCAGCATTTT. The chain couples TRBV12-3 or TRBV12-4 to TRBJ1-5; maybe TRBD1 (5 bases). The ends were cut back, 6 bases at V and 5 bases at J, with 14 bases in the middle. The CDR3 extends over 14 amino acids.

This clonotype was seen many times. The chain is built from TRBV28 and TRBJ1-2; tentative D call: TRBD1 (5 bases). Looked up from germline, CDR1 is MDHEN and CDR2 is SYDVKM. This CDR3 comprises 19 residues. The germline V and J ends were trimmed by 6 bases and 1 base, with 27 bases remaining between them. The CDR3 sequence is CASRLQKGRLTAVNYGYTF. As DNA, the CDR3 is TGTGCCAGCAGGTTACAAAAGGGTCGCTTGACAGCGGTTAACTATGGCTACACCTTC.

This sequence joins TRBV19 and TRBJ2-1; 11 bases map to TRBD1. The CDR3 runs to 16 residues. CDR1 is LNHDA, CDR2 SQIVND, per germline (reference sequence). V gave up 3 bases and J gave up 7 bases; unmatched junction bases: 8. The DNA for the CDR3 is TGTGCCAGTAGTATGCGGCGGGACAGGGGGGAGAATGAGCAGTTCTTC. Translating gives CASSMRRDRGENEQFF.

This chain connects TRBV6-6 to TRBJ2-3; TRBD2 matches at 11 bases. Trimming removed 2 bases from V and 3 bases from J; junction bases left unmatched: 4. Germline values: CDR1 MNHNY, CDR2 SVGAGI (reference sequence). The CDR3 totals 16 residues. The CDR3 nucleotides read TGTGCCAGCAGTTACCCTGTAGCGGGAGGGACAGATACGCAGTATTTT. Translated, it gives CASSYPVAGGTDTQYF.

This clonotype was counted ten times or more. The DNA of the CDR3 is TGTGCCAGCAGCCAAGGGACGGTCACGCAGTATTTT. Its protein product is CASSQGTVTQYF. V gene TRBV4-2 combines with J gene TRBJ2-3; D remains ambiguous. V was clipped by 1 base and J by 9 bases, with 8 bases between them. CDR3 size: 12 residues. From germline, CDR1 is LGHNA and CDR2 YNFKEQ.

The rearrangement joins TRBV4-2 to TRBJ2-7; TRBD2 matches 7 bases. Germline V CDR1 and CDR2: LGHNA, YNFKEQ. With 0 bases clipped from V and 4 bases from J, the junction kept 9 bases outside the gene matches. The CDR3 spans 16 residues. CDR3 sequence: CASSQDGLADLYEQYF. CDR3 nucleotides: TGTGCCAGCAGCCAAGATGGCCTAGCGGATCTTTACGAGCAGTACTTC.

This clonotype has a handful of counts. V usage is TRBV5-1 and J usage is TRBJ2-1; D gene uncertain. Germline loops: CDR1 SGHRS, CDR2 YFSETQ. Trimming took 0 bases from V and 6 from J, leaving 22 bases between them. The CDR3 totals 18 residues. The CDR3 spells CASSLGVYHSGTPNEQFF. As DNA, the CDR3 is TGCGCCAGCAGCTTGGGTGTCTATCACTCTGGTACCCCCAATGAGCAGTTCTTC.

The chain is built from TRBV4-1 and TRBJ2-7; the D is unclear. The better agreement between TRBJ2-5 and the DNA end casts doubt on the J call. Germline V gene data show CDR1 as MGHRA and CDR2 as YSYEKL. This CDR3 comprises 17 residues. CDR3 loop: CASSQGGNSSPKETQYF. CDR3 DNA sequence: TGCGCCAGCAGCCAAGGTGGGAATTCGTCCCCAAAAGAGACCCAGTACTTC.

The chain combines TRBV7-2 with TRBJ1-1, with 9 bases that match TRBD1. The trim removed 8 bases at V and 5 bases at J, leaving 12 bases unmatched. Germline V lookup: CDR1 SGHTA, CDR2 FQGNSA. The CDR3 contains 15 residues. In DNA form, the CDR3 reads TGTGCCAGCGGCCCGACCGGGACAGGGAGGACTGAAGCTTTCTTT. Residues: CASGPTGTGRTEAFF. Complete variable domain (other parts from reference TRBV7-2 and TRBJ1-1): GAGVSQSPSNKVTEKGKDVELRCDPISGHTALYWYRQSLGQGLEFLIYFQGNSAPDKSGLPSDRFSAERTGGSVSTLTIQRTQQEDSAVYLCASGPTGTGRTEAFFGQGTRLTVV.

The sample holds a few counts of this clonotype. CDR3 residues: CASSFFWGVENTEAFF. CDR3 nucleotide sequence: TGTGCCAGCAGCTTCTTTTGGGGGGTGGAGAACACTGAAGCTTTCTTT. V and J are TRBV7-2 and TRBJ1-1, with D possibly matching TRBD1 (5 bases). CDR1 and CDR2 (germline): SGHTA, FQGNSA. V lost 3 bases and J 1 base, leaving 15 bases between the germline ends. The CDR3 loop spans 16 amino acids.

CDR3 region: CASSHGIAGAGTDTQYF. The CDR3 DNA reads as TGTGCCAGCAGCCATGGAATAGCGGGAGCTGGCACAGATACGCAGTATTTT. V is TRBV12-3 or TRBV12-4 and J is TRBJ2-3; 9 bases fit TRBD2. J lost 1 base, V lost 6 bases, and 11 bases had no gene match. This CDR3 region has 17 residues.

This clonotype appeared many times. The junction and the germline gene differ at one end; a read error may be behind it. The rearrangement uses TRBV28 and TRBJ2-1; 12 nucleotides match TRBD2. Germline V lookup: CDR1 MDHEN, CDR2 SYDVKM. This CDR3 has 16 amino acids. CDR3 residues: CASSLLAGGSYNEQFF. Written as DNA, the CDR3 is TGCGCCAGCAGCTTACTAGCGGGGGGCTCCTACAATGAGCAGTTCTTC.

The V call is TRBV4-2, the J call TRBJ2-4, with D possibly being TRBD1 or TRBD2 (5 bases each). There are 13 residues in the CDR3. V was trimmed by 4 bases and J by 13 bases, leaving 17 bases between them. Germline V gene lookup returns CDR1 LGHNA and CDR2 YNFKEQ. The CDR3 sequence: CASSPFGDVEQYF. The CDR3 DNA reads TGTGCCAGCAGCCCCTTTGGGGACGTGGAGCAGTACTTC.